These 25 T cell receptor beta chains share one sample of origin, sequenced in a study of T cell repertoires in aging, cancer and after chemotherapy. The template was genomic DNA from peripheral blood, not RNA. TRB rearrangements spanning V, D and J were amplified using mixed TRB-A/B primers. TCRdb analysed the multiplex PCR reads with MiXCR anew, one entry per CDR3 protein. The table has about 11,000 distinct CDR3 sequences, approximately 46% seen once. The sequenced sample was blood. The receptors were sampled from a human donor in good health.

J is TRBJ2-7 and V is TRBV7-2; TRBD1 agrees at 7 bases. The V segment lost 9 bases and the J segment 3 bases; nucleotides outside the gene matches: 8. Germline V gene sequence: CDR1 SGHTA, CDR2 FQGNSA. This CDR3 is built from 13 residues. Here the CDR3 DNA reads TGTGCCAGTAGTACCCGACAGGGCTACGAGCAGTACTTC. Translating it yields CASSTRQGYEQYF.

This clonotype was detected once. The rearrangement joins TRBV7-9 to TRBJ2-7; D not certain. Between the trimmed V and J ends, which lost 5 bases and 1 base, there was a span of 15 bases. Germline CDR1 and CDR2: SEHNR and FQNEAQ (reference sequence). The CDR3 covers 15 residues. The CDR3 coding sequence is TGTGCCAGCAGCCCAAAGAGAGCCGAATCCTACGAGCAGTACTTC. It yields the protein CASSPKRAESYEQYF.

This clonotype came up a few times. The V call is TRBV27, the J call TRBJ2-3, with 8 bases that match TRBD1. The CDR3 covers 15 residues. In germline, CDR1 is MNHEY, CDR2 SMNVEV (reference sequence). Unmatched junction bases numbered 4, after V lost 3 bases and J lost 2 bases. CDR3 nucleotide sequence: TGTGCCAGCAGTTTGGGACAGGAGATCACAGATACGCAGTATTTT. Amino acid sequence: CASSLGQEITDTQYF.

The CDR3 sequence is CASSWTGVAKNIQYF. The CDR3 coding sequence is TGTGCCAGCAGTTGGACAGGGGTAGCCAAAAACATTCAGTACTTC. The V gene is TRBV28, the J gene TRBJ2-4; TRBD1 agrees at 9 bases. Germline V gene sequence: CDR1 MDHEN, CDR2 SYDVKM. CDR3 size: 15 residues. V lost 4 bases and J lost 0; bases outside the gene matches: 1. The full variable domain, rest sourced from reference TRBV28 and TRBJ2-4, is DVKVTQSSRYLVKRTGEKVFLECVQDMDHENMFWYRQDPGLGLRLIYFSYDVKMKEKGDIPEGYSVSREKKERFSLILESASTNQTSMYLCASSWTGVAKNIQYFGAGTRLSVL.

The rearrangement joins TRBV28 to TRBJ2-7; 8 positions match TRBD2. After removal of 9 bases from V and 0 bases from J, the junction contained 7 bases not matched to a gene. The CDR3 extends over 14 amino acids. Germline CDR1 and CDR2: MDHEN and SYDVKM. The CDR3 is CASSPAGGSYEQYF. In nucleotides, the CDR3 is TGTGCCAGTAGCCCCGCGGGGGGCTCCTACGAGCAGTACTTC.

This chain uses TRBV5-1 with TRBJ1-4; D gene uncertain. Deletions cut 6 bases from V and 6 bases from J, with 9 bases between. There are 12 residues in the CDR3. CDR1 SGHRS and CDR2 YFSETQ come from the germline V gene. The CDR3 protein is CASKKADEKLFF. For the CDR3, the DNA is TGCGCCAGCAAGAAGGCGGATGAAAAACTGTTTTTT.

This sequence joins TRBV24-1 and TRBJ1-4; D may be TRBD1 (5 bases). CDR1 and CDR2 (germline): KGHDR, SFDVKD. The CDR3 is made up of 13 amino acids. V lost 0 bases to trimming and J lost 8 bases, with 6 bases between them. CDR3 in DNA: TGTGCCACCAGTGATTTGAGGGGAGAAAAACTGTTTTTT. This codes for CATSDLRGEKLFF.

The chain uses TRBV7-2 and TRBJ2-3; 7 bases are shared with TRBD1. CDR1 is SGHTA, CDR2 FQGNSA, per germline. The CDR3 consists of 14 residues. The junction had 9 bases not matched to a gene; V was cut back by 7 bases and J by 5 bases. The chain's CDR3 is CASTRRGPGDTQYF. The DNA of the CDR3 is TGTGCCAGCACCCGTAGGGGGCCTGGAGATACGCAGTATTTT.

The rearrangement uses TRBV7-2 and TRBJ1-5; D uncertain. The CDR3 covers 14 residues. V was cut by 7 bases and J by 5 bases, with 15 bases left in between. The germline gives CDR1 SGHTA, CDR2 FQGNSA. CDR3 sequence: CASTRNRFDQPQHF. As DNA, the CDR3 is TGTGCCAGCACCCGTAACCGGTTCGATCAGCCCCAGCATTTT.

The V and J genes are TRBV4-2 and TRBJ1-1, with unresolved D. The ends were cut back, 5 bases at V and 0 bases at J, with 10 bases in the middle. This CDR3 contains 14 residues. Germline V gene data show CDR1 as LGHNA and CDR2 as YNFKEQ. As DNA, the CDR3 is TGTGCCAGCAGCATAAGTGGAATGAACACTGAAGCTTTCTTT. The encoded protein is CASSISGMNTEAFF.

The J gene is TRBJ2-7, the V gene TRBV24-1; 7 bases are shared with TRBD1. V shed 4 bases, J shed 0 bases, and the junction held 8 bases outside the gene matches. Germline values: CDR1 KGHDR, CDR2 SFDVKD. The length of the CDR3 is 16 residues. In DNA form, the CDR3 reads TGTGCCACCAGTGACCCCACAGGGGCGAGCTCCTACGAGCAGTACTTC. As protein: CATSDPTGASSYEQYF.

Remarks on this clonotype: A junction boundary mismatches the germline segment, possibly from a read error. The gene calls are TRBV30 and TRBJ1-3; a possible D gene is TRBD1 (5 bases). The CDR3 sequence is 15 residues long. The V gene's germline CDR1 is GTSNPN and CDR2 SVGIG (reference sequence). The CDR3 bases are TGTGCCTGTAGTGCCTTGATGGGGCCCGGAAACACCATATATTTT. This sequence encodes CACSALMGPGNTIYF.

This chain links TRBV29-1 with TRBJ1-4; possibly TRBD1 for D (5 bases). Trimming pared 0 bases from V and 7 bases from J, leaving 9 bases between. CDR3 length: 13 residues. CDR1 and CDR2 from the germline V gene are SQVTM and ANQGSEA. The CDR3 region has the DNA TGCAGCGTTGAAGAGTCCGGGACTGAAAAACTGTTTTTT. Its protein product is CSVEESGTEKLFF.

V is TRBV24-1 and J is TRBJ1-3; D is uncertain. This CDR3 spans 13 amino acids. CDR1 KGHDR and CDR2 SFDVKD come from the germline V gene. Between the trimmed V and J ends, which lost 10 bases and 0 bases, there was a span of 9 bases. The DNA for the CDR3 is TGTGCCACGAGCCTGGGCTCTGGAAACACCATATATTTT. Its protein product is CATSLGSGNTIYF.

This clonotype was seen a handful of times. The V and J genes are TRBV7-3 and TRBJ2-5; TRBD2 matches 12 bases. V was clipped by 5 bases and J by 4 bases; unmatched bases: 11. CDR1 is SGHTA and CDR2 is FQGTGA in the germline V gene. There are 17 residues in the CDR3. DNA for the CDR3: TGTGCCAGCAGCCCCCGTCGGCTAGCGGGGGGGATAGAGACCCAGTACTTC. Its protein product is CASSPRRLAGGIETQYF.

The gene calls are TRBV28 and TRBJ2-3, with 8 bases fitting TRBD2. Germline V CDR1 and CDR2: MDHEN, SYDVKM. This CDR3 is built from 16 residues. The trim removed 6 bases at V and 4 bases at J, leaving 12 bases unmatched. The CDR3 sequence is CASSLSSGVGADTQYF. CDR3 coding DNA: TGTGCCAGCAGCTTGAGTAGCGGGGTCGGTGCAGATACGCAGTATTTT. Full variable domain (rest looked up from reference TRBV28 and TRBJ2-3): DVKVTQSSRYLVKRTGEKVFLECVQDMDHENMFWYRQDPGLGLRLIYFSYDVKMKEKGDIPEGYSVSREKKERFSLILESASTNQTSMYLCASSLSSGVGADTQYFGPGTRLTVL.

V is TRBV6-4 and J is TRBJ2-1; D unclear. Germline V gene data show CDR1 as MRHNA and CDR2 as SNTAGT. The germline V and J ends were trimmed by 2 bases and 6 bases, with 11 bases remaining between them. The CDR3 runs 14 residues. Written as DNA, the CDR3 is TGTGCCAGCAGTGACCCCGGCGAGACCAATGAGCAGTTCTTC. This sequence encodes CASSDPGETNEQFF.

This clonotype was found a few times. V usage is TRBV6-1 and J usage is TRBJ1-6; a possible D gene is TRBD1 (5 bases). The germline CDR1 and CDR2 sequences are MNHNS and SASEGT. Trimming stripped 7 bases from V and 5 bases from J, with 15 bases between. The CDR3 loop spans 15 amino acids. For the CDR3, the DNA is TGTGCCAGCAAAAACCCGGGACCGAATAATTCACCCCTCCACTTT. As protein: CASKNPGPNNSPLHF.

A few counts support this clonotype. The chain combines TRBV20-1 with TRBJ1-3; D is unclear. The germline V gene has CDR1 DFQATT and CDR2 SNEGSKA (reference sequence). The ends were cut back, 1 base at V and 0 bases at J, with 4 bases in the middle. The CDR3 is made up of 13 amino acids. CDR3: CSARVGSGNTIYF. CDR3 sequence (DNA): TGCAGTGCTAGAGTCGGCTCTGGAAACACCATATATTTT.

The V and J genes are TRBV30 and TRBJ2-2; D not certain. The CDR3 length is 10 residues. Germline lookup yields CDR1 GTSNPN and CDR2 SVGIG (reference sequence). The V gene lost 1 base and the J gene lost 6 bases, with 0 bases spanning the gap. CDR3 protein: CAWSAGELFF. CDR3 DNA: TGTGCCTGGAGTGCCGGGGAGCTGTTTTTT.

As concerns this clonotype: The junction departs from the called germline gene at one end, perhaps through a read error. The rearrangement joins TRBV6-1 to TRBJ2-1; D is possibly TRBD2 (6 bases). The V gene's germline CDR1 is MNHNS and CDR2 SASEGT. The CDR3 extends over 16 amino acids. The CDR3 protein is CASSLISGVGYNEEFF. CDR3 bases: TGTGCCAGCAGTTTGATTAGCGGAGTGGGGTACAATGAGGAGTTCTTC.

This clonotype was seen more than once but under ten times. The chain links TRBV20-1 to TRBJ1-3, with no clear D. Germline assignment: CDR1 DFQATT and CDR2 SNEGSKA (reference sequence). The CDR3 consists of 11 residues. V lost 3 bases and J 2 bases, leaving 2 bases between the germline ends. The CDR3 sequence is CSARAGNTIYF. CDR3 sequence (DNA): TGCAGTGCTAGGGCTGGAAACACCATATATTTT.

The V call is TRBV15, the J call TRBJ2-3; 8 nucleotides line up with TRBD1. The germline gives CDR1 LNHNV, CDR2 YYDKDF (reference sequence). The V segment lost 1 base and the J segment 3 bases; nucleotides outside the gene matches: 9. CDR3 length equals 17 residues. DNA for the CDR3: TGTGCCACCAGCAGAGCGATAAGGACAGGGTGGACAGATACGCAGTATTTT. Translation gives CATSRAIRTGWTDTQYF.

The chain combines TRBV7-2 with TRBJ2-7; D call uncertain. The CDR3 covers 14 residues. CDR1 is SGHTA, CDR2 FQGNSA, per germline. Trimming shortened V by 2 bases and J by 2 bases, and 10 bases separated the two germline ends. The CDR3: CASSLLRTPYEQYF. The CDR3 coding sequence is TGTGCCAGCAGCTTACTCAGAACCCCCTACGAGCAGTACTTC.

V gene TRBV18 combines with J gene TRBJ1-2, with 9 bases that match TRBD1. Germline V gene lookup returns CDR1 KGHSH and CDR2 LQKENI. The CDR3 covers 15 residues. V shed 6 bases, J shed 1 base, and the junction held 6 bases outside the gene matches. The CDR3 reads CASSSGQGSNYGYTF. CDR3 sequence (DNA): TGTGCCAGCTCTTCTGGACAGGGGAGTAACTATGGCTACACCTTC.